The following is a T cell receptor beta chain sequence with its context. Antigen unknown. A junction end diverges from the germline sequence, so it may reflect a read error. This entry comes from a study of cytomegalovirus exposure and HLA in healthy donors. Notes on the study in general: Subsequent analysis revealed that first-cohort TCR clusters tended to co-occur in the 110 or so validation repertoires. Researchers catalogued over 150 TCR beta chains as cytomegalovirus-associated.

Donors were drawn from the approximately 120-subject validation cohort, separate from the roughly 670-subject first cohort. The CDR3 has 15 amino acids. CDR1 is MNHEY, CDR2 SMNVEV, per germline (reference sequence). This table comes from immunoSEQ multiplex PCR, and its TCRdb copy is limited to in-frame clones, with some not included. The data contain about 250,000 clones, more than 85% of them singletons. This chain links TRBV27 with TRBJ1-2; 9 bases agree with TRBD1. This receptor was taken from a man aged 18 to 30 in good health and CMV-seropositive. The specimen sequenced was PBMCs. As DNA, the CDR3 is TGTGCCAGCACTTTAGCGACAGGGGGTATCTATGGCTACACCTTC. Protein product: CASTLATGGIYGYTF.